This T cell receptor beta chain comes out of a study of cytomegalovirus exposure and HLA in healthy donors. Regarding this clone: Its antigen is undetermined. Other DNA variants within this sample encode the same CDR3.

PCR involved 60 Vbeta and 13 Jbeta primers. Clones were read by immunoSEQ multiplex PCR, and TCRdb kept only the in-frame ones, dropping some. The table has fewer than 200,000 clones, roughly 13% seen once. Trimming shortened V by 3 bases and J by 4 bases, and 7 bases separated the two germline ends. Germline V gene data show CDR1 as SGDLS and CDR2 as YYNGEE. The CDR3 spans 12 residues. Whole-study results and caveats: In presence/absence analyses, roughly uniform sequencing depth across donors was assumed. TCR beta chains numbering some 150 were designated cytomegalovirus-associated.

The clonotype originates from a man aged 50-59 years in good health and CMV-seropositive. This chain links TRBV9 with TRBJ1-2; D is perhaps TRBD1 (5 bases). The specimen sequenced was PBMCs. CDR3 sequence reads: CASSAGGYGYTF. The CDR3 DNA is TGTGCCAGCAGCGCGGGGGGCTATGGCTACACCTTC.